This TCR beta chain was found in a study of blood T cells in healthy people across ages. Per germline, CDR1 SGHTA and CDR2 FQGNSA. The CDR3 extends over 15 amino acids. V was shortened by 1 base and J by 7 bases, with 17 bases between the two germline ends. For the second PCR, which ran for roughly 7 to 11 cycles, a sample-barcoded 5' primer and a J-beta primer mix were used. One entry per CDR3 protein results from TCRdb running MiXCR on the 5' RACE reads. The table has around 900,000 distinct CDR3 sequences, roughly half seen once. The draw of peripheral blood yielded around 9.6 milliliters from each donor. The authors isolated at least 6 million PBMCs per sample.

This clonotype was sampled from a woman aged 60 to 75 in good health. The rearrangement uses TRBV7-2 and TRBJ2-7; the D is unclear. Sequenced material: blood. CDR3 amino acids: CASSLVVGQNREQYF. The CDR3 DNA is TGTGCCAGCAGCTTAGTGGTTGGCCAAAATAGGGAGCAGTACTTC.